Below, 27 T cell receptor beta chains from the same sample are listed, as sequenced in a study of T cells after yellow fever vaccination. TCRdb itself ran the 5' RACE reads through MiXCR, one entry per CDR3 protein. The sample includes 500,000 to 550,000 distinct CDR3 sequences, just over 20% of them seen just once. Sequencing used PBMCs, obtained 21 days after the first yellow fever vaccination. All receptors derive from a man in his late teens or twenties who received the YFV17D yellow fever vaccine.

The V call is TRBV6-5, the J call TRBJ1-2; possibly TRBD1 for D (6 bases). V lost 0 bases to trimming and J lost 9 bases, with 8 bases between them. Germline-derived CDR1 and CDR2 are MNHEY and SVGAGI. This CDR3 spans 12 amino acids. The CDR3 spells CASSYSQGRYTF. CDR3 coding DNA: TGTGCCAGCAGTTACTCACAGGGACGCTACACCTTC.

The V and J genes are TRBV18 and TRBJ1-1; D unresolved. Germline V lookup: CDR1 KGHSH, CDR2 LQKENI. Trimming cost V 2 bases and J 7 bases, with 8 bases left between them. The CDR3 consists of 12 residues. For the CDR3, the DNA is TGTGCCAGCTCACCAAGGGTAGGTGAAGCTTTCTTT. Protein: CASSPRVGEAFF.

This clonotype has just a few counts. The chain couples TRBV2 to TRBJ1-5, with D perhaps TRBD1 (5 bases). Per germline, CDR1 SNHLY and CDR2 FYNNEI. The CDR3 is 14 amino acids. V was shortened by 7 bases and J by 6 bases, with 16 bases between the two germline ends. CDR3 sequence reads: CASNGQGVFQPQHF. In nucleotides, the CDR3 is TGTGCCAGCAACGGGCAGGGAGTGTTTCAGCCCCAGCATTTT. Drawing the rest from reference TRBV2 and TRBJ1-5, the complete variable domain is EPEVTQTPSHQVTQMGQEVILRCVPISNHLYFYWYRQILGQKVEFLVSFYNNEISEKSEIFDDQFSVERPDGSNFTLKIRSTKLEDSAMYFCASNGQGVFQPQHFGDGTRLSIL.

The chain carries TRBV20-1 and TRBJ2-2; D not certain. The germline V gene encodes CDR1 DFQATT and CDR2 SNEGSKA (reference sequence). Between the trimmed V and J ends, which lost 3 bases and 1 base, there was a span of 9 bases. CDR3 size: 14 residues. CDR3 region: CSARVPENTGELFF. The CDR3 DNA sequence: TGCAGTGCTAGGGTCCCGGAGAACACCGGGGAGCTGTTTTTT.

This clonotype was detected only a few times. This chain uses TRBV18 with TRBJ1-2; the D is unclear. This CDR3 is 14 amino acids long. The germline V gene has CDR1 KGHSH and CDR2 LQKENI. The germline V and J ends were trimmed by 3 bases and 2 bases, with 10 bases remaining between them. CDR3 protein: CASSPPTLNYGYTF. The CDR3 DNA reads TGTGCCAGCTCACCCCCGACACTAAACTATGGCTACACCTTC.

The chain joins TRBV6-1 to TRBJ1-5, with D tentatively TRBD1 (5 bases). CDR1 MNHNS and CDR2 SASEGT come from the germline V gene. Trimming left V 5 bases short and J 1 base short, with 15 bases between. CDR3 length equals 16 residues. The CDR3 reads CASSPGGGRSNQPQHF. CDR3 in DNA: TGTGCCAGCAGTCCCGGGGGGGGAAGGAGCAATCAGCCCCAGCATTTT.

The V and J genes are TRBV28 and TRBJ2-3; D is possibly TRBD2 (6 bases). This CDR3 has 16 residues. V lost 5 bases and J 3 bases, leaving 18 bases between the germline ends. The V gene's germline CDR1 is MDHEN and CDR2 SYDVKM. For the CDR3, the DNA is TGTGCCAGCAGTACCGTAGTGGGGGGAGGTACAGATACGCAGTATTTT. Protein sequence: CASSTVVGGGTDTQYF.

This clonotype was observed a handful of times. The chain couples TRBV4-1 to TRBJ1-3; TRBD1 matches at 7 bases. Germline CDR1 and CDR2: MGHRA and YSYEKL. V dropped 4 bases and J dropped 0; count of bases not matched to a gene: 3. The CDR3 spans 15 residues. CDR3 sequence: CASSPRTGSGNTIYF. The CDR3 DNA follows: TGCGCCAGCAGCCCAAGGACAGGCTCTGGAAACACCATATATTTT.

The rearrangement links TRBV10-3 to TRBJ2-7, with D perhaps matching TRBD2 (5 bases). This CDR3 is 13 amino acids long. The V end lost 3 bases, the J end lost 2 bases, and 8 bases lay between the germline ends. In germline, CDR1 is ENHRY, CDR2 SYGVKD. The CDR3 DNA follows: TGTGCCATCAGTGAAGCGGTCCCCTACGAGCAGTACTTC. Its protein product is CAISEAVPYEQYF.

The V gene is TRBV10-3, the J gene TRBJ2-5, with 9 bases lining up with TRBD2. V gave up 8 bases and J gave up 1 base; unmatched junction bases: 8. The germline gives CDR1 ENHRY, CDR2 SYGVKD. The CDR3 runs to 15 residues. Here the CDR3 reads CAIGASGGLQETQYF. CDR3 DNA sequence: TGTGCCATCGGGGCCAGCGGGGGGCTCCAAGAGACCCAGTACTTC.

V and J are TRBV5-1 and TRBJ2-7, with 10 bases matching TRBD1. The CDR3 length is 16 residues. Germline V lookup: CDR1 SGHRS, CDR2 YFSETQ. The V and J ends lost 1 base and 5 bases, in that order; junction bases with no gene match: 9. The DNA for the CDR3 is TGCGCCAGCAGCTTGACGGGGGACAGGGGTAGAGACGAGCAGTACTTC. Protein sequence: CASSLTGDRGRDEQYF.

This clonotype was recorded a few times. The CDR3: CASSPMEGNEQFF. The CDR3 nucleotides are TGTGCCAGCAGCCCCATGGAGGGCAATGAGCAGTTCTTC. The J gene is TRBJ2-1, the V gene TRBV9, with a possible D match to TRBD2 (6 bases). The germline V gene has CDR1 SGDLS and CDR2 YYNGEE. This CDR3 is built from 13 residues. V was clipped by 4 bases and J by 6 bases, with 11 bases between them.

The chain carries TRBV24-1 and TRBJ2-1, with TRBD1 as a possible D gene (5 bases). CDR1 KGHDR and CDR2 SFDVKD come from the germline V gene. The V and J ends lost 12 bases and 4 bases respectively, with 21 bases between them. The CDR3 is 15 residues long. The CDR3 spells CAPKAWGPQYNEQFF. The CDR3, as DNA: TGTGCCCCCAAGGCTTGGGGCCCCCAATACAATGAGCAGTTCTTC.

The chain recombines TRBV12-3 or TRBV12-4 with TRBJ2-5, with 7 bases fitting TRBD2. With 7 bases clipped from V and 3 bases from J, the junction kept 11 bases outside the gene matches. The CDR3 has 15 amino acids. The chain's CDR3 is CASTFAGTIKETQYF. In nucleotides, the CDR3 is TGTGCCAGCACCTTCGCCGGGACTATCAAAGAGACCCAGTACTTC.

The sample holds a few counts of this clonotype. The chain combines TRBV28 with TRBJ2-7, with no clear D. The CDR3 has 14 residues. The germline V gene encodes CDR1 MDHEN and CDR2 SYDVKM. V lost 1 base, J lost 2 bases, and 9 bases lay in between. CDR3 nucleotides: TGTGCCAGCAGTTTATTTCCGGACGCCTACGAGCAGTACGTC. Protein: CASSLFPDAYEQYV.

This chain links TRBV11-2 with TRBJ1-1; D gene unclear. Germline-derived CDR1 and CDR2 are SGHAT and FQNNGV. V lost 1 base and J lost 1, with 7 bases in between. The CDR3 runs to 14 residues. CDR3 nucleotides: TGTGCCAGCAGCTTAGCTCCAGAGAACACTGAAGCTTTCTTT. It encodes CASSLAPENTEAFF. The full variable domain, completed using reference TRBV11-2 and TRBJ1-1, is EAGVAQSPRYKIIEKRQSVAFWCNPISGHATLYWYQQILGQGPKLLIQFQNNGVVDDSQLPKDRFSAERLKGVDSTLKIQPAKLEDSAVYLCASSLAPENTEAFFGQGTRLTVV.

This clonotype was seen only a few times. CDR3: CASSYEGDEAFF. The CDR3 DNA reads as TGTGCCAGCAGTTACGAAGGTGATGAAGCTTTCTTT. V and J are TRBV6-2 or TRBV6-3 and TRBJ1-1; no definite D call. The CDR3 runs 12 residues. V lost 2 bases and J 7 bases, leaving 8 bases between the germline ends. From germline, CDR1 is MNHEY and CDR2 SVGEGT.

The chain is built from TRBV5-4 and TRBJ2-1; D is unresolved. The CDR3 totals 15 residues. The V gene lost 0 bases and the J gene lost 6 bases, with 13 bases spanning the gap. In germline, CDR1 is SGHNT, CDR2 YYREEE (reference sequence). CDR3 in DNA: TGTGCCAGCAGCTTGGCCTACGGTAGCCCCAATGAGCAGTTCTTC. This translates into CASSLAYGSPNEQFF.

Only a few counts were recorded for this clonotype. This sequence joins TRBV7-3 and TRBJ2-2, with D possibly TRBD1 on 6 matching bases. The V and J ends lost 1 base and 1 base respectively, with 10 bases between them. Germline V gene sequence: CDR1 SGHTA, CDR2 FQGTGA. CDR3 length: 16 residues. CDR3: CASSLSGGRNTGELFF. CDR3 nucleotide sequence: TGTGCCAGCAGCTTAAGTGGGGGCCGGAACACCGGGGAGCTGTTTTTT.

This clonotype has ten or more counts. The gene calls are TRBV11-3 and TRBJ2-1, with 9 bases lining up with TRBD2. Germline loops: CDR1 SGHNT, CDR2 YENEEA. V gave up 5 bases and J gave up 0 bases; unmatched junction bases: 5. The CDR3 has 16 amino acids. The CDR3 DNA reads TGTGCCAGCAGCCGAGCGGGGGGCCACTCCTACAATGAGCAGTTCTTC. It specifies CASSRAGGHSYNEQFF. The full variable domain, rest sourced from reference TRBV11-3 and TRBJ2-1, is EAGVVQSPRYKIIEKKQPVAFWCNPISGHNTLYWYLQNLGQGPELLIRYENEEAVDDSQLPKDRFSAERLKGVDSTLKIQPAELGDSAVYLCASSRAGGHSYNEQFFGPGTRLTVL.

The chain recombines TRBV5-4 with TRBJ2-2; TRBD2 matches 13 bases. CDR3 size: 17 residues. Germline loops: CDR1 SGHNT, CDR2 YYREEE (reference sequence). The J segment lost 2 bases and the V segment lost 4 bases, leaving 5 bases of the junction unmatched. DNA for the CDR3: TGTGCCAGCAGCAGGACTAGCGGGGGCCTTAACACCGGGGAGCTGTTTTTT. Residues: CASSRTSGGLNTGELFF.

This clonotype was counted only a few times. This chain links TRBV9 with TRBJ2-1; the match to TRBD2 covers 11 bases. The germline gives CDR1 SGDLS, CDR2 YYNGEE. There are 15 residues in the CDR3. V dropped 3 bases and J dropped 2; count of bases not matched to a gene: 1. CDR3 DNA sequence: TGTGCCAGCAGCGCGGGACTAGCGGCCTACAATGAGCAGTTCTTC. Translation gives CASSAGLAAYNEQFF.

This CDR3 is CSARDREGNSPLHF. CDR3 nucleotides: TGCAGTGCTAGAGACAGGGAAGGAAATTCACCCCTCCACTTT. This chain connects TRBV20-1 to TRBJ1-6; tentatively, D is TRBD1 (5 bases). The CDR3 sequence is 14 residues long. V lost 0 bases, J lost 7 bases, and 10 bases lay in between. The germline CDR1 and CDR2 sequences are DFQATT and SNEGSKA (reference sequence).

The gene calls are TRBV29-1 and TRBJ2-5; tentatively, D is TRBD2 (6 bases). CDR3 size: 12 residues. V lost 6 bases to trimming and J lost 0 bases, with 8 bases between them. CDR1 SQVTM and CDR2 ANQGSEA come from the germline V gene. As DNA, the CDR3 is TGCAGCGTAGGCGGGGACCAAGAGACCCAGTACTTC. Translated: CSVGGDQETQYF.

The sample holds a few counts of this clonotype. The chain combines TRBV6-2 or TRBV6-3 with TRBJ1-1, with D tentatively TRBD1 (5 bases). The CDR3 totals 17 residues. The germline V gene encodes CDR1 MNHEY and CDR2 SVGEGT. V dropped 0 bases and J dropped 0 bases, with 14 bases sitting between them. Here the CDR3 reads CASSYSSGVGMNTEAFF. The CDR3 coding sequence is TGTGCCAGCAGTTACTCATCGGGGGTAGGGATGAACACTGAAGCTTTCTTT.

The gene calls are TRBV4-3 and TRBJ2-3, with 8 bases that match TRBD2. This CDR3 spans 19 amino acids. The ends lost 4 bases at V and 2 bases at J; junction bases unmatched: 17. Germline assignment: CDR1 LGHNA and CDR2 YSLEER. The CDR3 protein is CASSLYVEDGTRFTDTQYF. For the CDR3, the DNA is TGCGCCAGCAGCCTCTATGTTGAAGACGGGACTAGGTTCACAGATACGCAGTATTTT.

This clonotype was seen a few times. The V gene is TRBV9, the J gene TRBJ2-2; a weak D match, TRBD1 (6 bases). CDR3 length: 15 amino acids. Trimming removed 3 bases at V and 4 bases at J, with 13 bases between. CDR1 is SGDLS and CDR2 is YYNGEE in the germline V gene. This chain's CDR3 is CASSAQGGRTGELFF. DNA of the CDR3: TGTGCCAGCAGCGCACAAGGGGGACGCACCGGGGAGCTGTTTTTT. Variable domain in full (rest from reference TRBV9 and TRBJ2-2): DSGVTQTPKHLITATGQRVTLRCSPRSGDLSVYWYQQSLDQGLQFLIQYYNGEERAKGNILERFSAQQFPDLHSELNLSSLELGDSALYFCASSAQGGRTGELFFGEGSRLTVL.